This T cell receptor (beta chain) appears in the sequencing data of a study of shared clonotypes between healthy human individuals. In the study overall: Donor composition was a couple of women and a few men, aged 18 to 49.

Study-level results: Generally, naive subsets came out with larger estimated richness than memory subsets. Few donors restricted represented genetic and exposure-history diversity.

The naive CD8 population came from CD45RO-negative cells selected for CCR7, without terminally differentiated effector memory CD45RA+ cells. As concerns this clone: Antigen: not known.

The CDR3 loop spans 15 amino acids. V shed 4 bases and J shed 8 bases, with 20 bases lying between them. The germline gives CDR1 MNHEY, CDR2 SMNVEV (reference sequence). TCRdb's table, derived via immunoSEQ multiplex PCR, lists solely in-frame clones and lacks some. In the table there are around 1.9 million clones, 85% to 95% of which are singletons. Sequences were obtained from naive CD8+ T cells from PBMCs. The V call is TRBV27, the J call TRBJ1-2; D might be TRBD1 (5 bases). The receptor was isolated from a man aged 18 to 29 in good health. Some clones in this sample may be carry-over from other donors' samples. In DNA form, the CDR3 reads TGTGCCAGCAGTTCCCTGCTGGGGTTGGGGGGAGGCTACACCTTC. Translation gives CASSSLLGLGGGYTF.